Each of the 18 T cell receptor beta chains below was sequenced from the same sample in a study of OX40 agonist ivuxolimab in advanced cancers. TCRdb's copy holds only in-frame clones and misses some; the assay was immunoSEQ multiplex PCR. The table has some 100,000 clones, around four fifths seen once. Sequencing was performed on CD4+ or CD8+ T cells sorted from blood, taken in a trial of the OX40 agonist ivuxolimab. Source of these receptors: an adult with an advanced solid tumor such as melanoma, head and neck, liver or kidney cancer.

This chain connects TRBV9 to TRBJ2-2, with D possibly called TRBD1 or TRBD2 (5 bases each). Trimming took off 1 base at V and 4 bases at J, with 14 bases between the two ends. This CDR3 is 16 amino acids long. Germline V lookup: CDR1 SGDLS, CDR2 YYNGEE. The CDR3 DNA reads as TGTGCCAGCAGCGTATTACAGGACTGGGGCACCGGGGAGCTGTTTTTT. Translation: CASSVLQDWGTGELFF.

DNA of the CDR3: TGTGCCAGCAGCCGACAGTCGTCCTACAATGAGCAGTTCTTC. Translating gives CASSRQSSYNEQFF. The chain is built from TRBV14 and TRBJ2-1, with D perhaps matching TRBD1 (5 bases). The germline CDR1 and CDR2 sequences are SGHDN and FVKESK. This CDR3 region has 14 residues. Trimming cost V 4 bases and J 1 base, with 8 bases left between them.

This rearrangement joins TRBV7-3 to TRBJ2-5; 7 bases align to TRBD2. CDR1 SGHTA and CDR2 FQGTGA come from the germline V gene. With V trimmed by 5 bases and J by 2 bases, 8 bases remained unmatched. The CDR3 sequence is 15 residues long. The CDR3 DNA follows: TGTGCCAGCAGCCCCTCGACTAGCTTTCAAGAGACCCAGTACTTC. This codes for CASSPSTSFQETQYF.

This rearrangement joins TRBV18 to TRBJ2-7, with TRBD2 matching over 10 bases. V was pared by 4 bases and J by 4 bases, with 7 bases of the junction left unmatched. This CDR3 is built from 15 residues. CDR1 and CDR2 from the germline V gene are KGHSH and LQKENI. The CDR3 region is CASSLERGGSYEQYV. The DNA of the CDR3 is TGTGCCAGCTCACTCGAGCGGGGGGGCTCTTACGAGCAGTACGTC.

The rearrangement uses TRBV7-2 and TRBJ2-3; tentative D call: TRBD1 (5 bases). The ends were cut back, 3 bases at V and 5 bases at J, with 12 bases in the middle. Germline V CDR1 and CDR2: SGHTA, FQGNSA. The CDR3 spans 14 residues. DNA for the CDR3: TGTGCCAGCAGCTTCGCGGACACGGGAGATACGCAGTATTTT. Translated: CASSFADTGDTQYF.

This clone was picked up a small number of times. V gene TRBV15 combines with J gene TRBJ2-1; 10 nucleotides line up with TRBD1. This CDR3 has 14 amino acids. Germline-derived CDR1 and CDR2 are LNHNV and YYDKDF (reference sequence). V lost 6 bases to trimming and J lost 7 bases; unmatched junction nucleotides: 6. The CDR3 region is CATSRDRGPNEQFF. CDR3 nucleotides: TGTGCCACCAGTAGGGACAGGGGCCCGAATGAGCAGTTCTTC.

The CDR3 coding sequence is TGTGCCAGCAGTCCATCACTCGACAAGTCTGAAGCTTTCTTT. Translation gives CASSPSLDKSEAFF. The chain is built from TRBV6-4 and TRBJ1-1; D is ambiguous. The CDR3 is 14 residues long. Trimming cost V 5 bases and J 6 bases, with 16 bases left between them. Per the germline V gene, CDR1 is MRHNA and CDR2 is SNTAGT.

The rearrangement uses TRBV28 and TRBJ1-2; D unclear. The germline CDR1 and CDR2 sequences are MDHEN and SYDVKM. Trimming took 3 bases from V and 8 from J, leaving 10 bases between them. The CDR3 has 12 residues. The DNA of the CDR3 is TGTGCCAGCAGTTTCCTTCCTCGAGGCTACACCTTC. Its protein product is CASSFLPRGYTF.

Notes on this clone: The junction does not match germline at one end; this may be a read error. V is TRBV7-9 and J is TRBJ2-3, with a weak D call TRBD1 (5 bases). CDR1 is SEHNR, CDR2 FQNEAQ, per germline (reference sequence). The CDR3 runs to 12 residues. The CDR3 sequence is CASSFRGEEGVF. CDR3 sequence (DNA): TGTGCCAGCAGCTTCCGAGGTGAAGAAGGGGTTTTT.

The rearrangement joins TRBV5-1 to TRBJ2-1; 12 bases line up with TRBD2. This CDR3 has 15 residues. Germline V gene lookup returns CDR1 SGHRS and CDR2 YFSETQ. The trim removed 4 bases at V and 7 bases at J, leaving 6 bases unmatched. The CDR3 region has the DNA TGCGCCAGCAGCCCGACTAGCGGGGGTGCGAATGAGCAGTTCTTC. Residues: CASSPTSGGANEQFF. Variable domain in full (rest from reference TRBV5-1 and TRBJ2-1): KAGVTQTPRYLIKTRGQQVTLSCSPISGHRSVSWYQQTPGQGLQFLFEYFSETQRNKGNFPGRFSGRQFSNSRSEMNVSTLELGDSALYLCASSPTSGGANEQFFGPGTRLTVL.

V is TRBV6-4 and J is TRBJ2-3, with 9 nucleotides matching TRBD1. This CDR3 is built from 14 residues. J gave up 5 bases and V 6 bases, and 6 bases lay outside the gene matches. From germline, CDR1 is MRHNA and CDR2 SNTAGT. The CDR3 sequence is CASSLTGGIDTQYF. CDR3 DNA: TGTGCCAGCAGCCTCACAGGGGGCATAGATACGCAGTATTTT.

J is TRBJ1-6 and V is TRBV7-9, with D possibly being TRBD1 (5 bases). Trimming pared 1 base from V and 2 bases from J, leaving 12 bases between. Germline values: CDR1 SEHNR, CDR2 FQNEAQ (reference sequence). There are 17 residues in the CDR3. The CDR3 nucleotides read TGTGCCAGCAGCTTAGATCCGGCAGGGACCTATAATTCACCCCTCCACTTT. Amino acids: CASSLDPAGTYNSPLHF. The full variable domain, with the rest looked up from reference TRBV7-9 and TRBJ1-6, is DTGVSQNPRHKITKRGQNVTFRCDPISEHNRLYWYRQTLGQGPEFLTYFQNEAQLEKSRLLSDRFSAERPKGSFSTLEIQRTEQGDSAMYLCASSLDPAGTYNSPLHFGNGTRLTVT.

J is TRBJ2-2 and V is TRBV6-5, with TRBD2 matching over 12 bases. Trimming at V came to 6 bases and at J to 6 bases, leaving 5 bases not matched to a gene. In germline, CDR1 is MNHEY, CDR2 SVGAGI. This CDR3 is built from 15 residues. CDR3 DNA: TGTGCCAGCAGACCGGGACTAGCGGGCCCCGGGGAGCTGTTTTTT. Its protein product is CASRPGLAGPGELFF.

The chain has TRBV6-5 and TRBJ2-1; D is ambiguous. Germline V gene data show CDR1 as MNHEY and CDR2 as SVGAGI. This CDR3 is built from 15 residues. The V end lost 2 bases, the J end lost 0 bases, and 8 bases lay between the germline ends. CDR3 DNA: TGTGCCAGCAGTTACATTCAGTCCTCCTACAATGAGCAGTTCTTC. It encodes CASSYIQSSYNEQFF.

This chain's CDR3 is CASSGTSRTDTQYF. The CDR3 region has the DNA TGCGCCAGCAGCGGGACATCGAGGACAGATACGCAGTATTTT. This chain links TRBV4-1 with TRBJ2-3, with TRBD1 as a possible D gene (6 bases). The CDR3 is 14 amino acids. Germline V gene lookup returns CDR1 MGHRA and CDR2 YSYEKL. The ends were cut back, 5 bases at V and 3 bases at J, with 12 bases in the middle.

V gene TRBV18 combines with J gene TRBJ2-3, with a weak D call TRBD1 (6 bases). The CDR3 loop spans 16 amino acids. V lost 2 bases and J lost 2, with 14 bases in between. CDR1 is KGHSH and CDR2 is LQKENI in the germline V gene. Here the CDR3 DNA reads TGTGCCAGCTCACCAGGTCAGGGGTGGGTCACAGATACGCAGTATTTT. It specifies CASSPGQGWVTDTQYF.

The chain is built from TRBV7-9 and TRBJ2-5; the D gene is possibly TRBD1 (5 bases). The V end was cut by 4 bases, the J end by 5 bases, with 17 bases between. CDR1 is SEHNR, CDR2 FQNEAQ, per germline (reference sequence). The CDR3 covers 15 residues. This CDR3 is CASSSNPGAFETQYF. Here the CDR3 DNA reads TGTGCCAGCAGCTCAAATCCTGGGGCGTTTGAGACCCAGTACTTC.

The rearrangement joins TRBV27 to TRBJ2-2; D is undetermined. The CDR3 extends over 11 amino acids. The V gene lost 8 bases and the J gene lost 6 bases, with 7 bases spanning the gap. Germline V gives CDR1 MNHEY, CDR2 SMNVEV (reference sequence). For the CDR3, the DNA is TGTGCCAGCGCACGCGCCGGGGAGCTGTTTTTT. This translates into CASARAGELFF.